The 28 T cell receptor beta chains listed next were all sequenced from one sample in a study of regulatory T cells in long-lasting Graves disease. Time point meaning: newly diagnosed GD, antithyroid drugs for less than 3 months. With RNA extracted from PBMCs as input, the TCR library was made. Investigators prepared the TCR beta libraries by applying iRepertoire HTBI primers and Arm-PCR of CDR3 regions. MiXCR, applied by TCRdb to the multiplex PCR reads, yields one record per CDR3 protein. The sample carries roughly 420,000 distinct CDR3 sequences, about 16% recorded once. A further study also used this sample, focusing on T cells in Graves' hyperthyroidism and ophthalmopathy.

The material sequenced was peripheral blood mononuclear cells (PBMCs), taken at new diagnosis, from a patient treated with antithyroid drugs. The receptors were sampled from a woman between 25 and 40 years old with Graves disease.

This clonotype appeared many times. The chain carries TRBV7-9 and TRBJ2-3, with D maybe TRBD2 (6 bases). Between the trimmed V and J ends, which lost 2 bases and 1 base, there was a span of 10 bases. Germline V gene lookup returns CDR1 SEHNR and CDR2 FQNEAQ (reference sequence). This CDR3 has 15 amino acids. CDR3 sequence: CASSLTGGGTDTQYF. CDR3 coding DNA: TGTGCCAGCAGCTTAACCGGGGGAGGCACAGATACGCAGTATTTT.

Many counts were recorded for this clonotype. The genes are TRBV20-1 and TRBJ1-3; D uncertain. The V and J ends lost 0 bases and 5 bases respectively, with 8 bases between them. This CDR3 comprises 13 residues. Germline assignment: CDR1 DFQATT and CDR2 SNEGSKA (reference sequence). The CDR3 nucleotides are TGCAGTGCTAGAGATGATGCGAGAAACACCATATATTTT. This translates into CSARDDARNTIYF.

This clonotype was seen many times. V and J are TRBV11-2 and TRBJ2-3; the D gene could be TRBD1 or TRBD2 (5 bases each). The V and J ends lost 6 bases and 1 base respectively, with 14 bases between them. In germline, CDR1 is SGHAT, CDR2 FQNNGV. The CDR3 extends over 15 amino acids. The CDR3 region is CASSLPGAGTDTQYF. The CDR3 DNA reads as TGTGCCAGCAGTTTACCCGGGGCCGGCACAGATACGCAGTATTTT.

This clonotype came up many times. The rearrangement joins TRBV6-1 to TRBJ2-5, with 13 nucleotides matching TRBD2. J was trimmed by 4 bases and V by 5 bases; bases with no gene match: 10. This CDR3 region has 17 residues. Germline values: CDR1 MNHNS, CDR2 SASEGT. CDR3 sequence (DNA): TGTGCCAGCAGTAGGGGACTAGCGGGAAATAGGGGAGAGACCCAGTACTTC. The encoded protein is CASSRGLAGNRGETQYF.

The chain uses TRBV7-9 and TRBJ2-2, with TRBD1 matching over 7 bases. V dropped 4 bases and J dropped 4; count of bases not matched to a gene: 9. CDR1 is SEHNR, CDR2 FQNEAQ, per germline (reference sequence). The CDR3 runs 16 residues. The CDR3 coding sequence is TGTGCCAGCAGCTCACATCAGGGGGATGGCACCGGGGAGCTGTTTTTT. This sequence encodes CASSSHQGDGTGELFF.

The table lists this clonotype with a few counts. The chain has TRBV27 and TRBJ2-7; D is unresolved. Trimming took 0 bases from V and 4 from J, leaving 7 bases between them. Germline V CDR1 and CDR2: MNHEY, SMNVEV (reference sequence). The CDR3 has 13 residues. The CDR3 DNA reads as TGTGCCAGCAGTTTATCGGGGATATACGAGCAGTACTTC. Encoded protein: CASSLSGIYEQYF.

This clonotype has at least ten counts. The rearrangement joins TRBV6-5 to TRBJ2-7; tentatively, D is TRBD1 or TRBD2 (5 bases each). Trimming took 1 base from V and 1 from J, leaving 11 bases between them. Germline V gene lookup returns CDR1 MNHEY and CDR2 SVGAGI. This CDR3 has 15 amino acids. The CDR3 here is CASSYLGDSSYEQYF. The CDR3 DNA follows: TGTGCCAGCAGTTACTTGGGGGATAGTTCCTACGAGCAGTACTTC.

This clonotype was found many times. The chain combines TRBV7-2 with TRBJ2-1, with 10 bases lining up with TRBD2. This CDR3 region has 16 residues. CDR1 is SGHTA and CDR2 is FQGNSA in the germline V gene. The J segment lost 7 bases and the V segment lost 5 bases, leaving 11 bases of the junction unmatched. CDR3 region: CASSPPGLAFINEQFF. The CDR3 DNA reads TGTGCCAGCAGCCCCCCGGGACTAGCGTTTATAAATGAGCAGTTCTTC.

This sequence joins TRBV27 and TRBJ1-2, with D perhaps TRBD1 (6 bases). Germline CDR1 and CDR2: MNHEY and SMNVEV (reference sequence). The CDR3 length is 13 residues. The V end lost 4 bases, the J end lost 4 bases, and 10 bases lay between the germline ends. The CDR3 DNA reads TGTGCCAGCAGTTATACAGGGTTCTATGGCTACACCTTC. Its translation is CASSYTGFYGYTF.

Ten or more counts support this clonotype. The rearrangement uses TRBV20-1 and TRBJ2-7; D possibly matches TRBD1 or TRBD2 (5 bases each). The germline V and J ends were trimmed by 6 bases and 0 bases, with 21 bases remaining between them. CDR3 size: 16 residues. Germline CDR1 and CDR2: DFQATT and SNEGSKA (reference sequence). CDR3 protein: CSATGTFSRSSYEQYF. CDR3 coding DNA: TGCAGTGCCACCGGGACGTTCTCTAGGAGCTCCTACGAGCAGTACTTC.

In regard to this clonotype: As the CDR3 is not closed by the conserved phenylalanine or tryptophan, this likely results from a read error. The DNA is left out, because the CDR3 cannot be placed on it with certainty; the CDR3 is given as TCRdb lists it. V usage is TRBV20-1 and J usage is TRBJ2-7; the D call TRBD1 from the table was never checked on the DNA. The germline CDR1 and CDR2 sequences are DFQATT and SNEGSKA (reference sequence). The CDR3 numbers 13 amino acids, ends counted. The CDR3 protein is CSAIFPIGQVVLL.

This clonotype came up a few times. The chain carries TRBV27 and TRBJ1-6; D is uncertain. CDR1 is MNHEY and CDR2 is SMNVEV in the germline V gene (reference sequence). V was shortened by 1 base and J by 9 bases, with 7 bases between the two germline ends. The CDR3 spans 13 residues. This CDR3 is CASSLWEASPLHF. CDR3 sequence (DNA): TGTGCCAGCAGTTTATGGGAGGCTTCACCCCTCCACTTT.

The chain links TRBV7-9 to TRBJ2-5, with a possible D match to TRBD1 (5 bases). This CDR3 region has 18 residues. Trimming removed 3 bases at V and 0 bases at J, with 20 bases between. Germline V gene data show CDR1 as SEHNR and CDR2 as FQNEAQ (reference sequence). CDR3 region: CASSFFDGRWGDQETQYF. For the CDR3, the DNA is TGTGCCAGCAGCTTTTTTGACGGGCGGTGGGGCGACCAAGAGACCCAGTACTTC.

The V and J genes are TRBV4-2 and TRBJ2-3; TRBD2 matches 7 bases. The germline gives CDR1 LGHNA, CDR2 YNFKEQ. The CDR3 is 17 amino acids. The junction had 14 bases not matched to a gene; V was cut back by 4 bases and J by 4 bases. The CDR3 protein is CASSLFMGREAPDTQYF. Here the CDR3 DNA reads TGTGCCAGCAGCCTCTTTATGGGGAGGGAGGCCCCAGATACGCAGTATTTT.

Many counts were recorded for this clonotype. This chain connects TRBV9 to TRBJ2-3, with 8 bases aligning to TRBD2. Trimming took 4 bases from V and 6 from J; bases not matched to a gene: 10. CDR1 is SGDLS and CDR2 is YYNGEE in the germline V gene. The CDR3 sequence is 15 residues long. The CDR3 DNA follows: TGTGCCAGCAGCCCTGCGAGTAGCGGGATGGATACGCAGTATTTT. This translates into CASSPASSGMDTQYF.

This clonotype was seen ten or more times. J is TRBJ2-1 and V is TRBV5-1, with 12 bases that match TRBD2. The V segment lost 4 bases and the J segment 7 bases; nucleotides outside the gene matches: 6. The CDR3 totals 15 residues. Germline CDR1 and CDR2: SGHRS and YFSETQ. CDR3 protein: CASSIGLAGWNEQFF. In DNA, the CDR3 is TGCGCCAGCAGCATAGGACTAGCGGGATGGAATGAGCAGTTCTTC.

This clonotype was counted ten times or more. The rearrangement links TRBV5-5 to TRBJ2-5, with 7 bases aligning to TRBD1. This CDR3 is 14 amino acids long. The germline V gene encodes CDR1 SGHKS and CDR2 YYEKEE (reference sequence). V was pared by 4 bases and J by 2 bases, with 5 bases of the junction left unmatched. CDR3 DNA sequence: TGTGCCAGCAGCCTCAGGGACAGACAAGAGACCCAGTACTTC. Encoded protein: CASSLRDRQETQYF.

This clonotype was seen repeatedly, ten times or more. In DNA, the CDR3 is TGTGCCAGCAGCTACAGGGGTCTAGAGACCCAGTACTTC. This translates into CASSYRGLETQYF. The chain uses TRBV11-2 and TRBJ2-5, with TRBD1 identical over 7 bases. The CDR3 spans 13 residues. V shed 4 bases, J shed 4 bases, and the junction held 3 bases outside the gene matches. Germline V lookup: CDR1 SGHAT, CDR2 FQNNGV.

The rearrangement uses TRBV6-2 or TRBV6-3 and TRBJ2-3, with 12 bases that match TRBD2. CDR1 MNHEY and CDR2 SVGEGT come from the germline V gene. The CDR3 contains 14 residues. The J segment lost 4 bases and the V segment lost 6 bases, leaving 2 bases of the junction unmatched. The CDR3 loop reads CASRRLAGADTQYF. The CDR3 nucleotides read TGTGCCAGCAGACGACTAGCGGGGGCAGATACGCAGTATTTT.

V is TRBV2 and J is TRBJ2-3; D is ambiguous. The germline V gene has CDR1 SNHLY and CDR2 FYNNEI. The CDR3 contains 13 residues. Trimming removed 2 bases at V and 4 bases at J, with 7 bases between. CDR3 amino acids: CASSEQLADTQYF. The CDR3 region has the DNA TGTGCCAGCAGTGAACAGCTCGCAGATACGCAGTATTTT.

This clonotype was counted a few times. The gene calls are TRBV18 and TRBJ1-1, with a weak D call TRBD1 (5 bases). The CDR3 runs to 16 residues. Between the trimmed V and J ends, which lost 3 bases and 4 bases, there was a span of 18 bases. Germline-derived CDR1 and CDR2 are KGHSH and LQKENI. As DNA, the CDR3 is TGTGCCAGCTCACCCTACACGACAGACCTTATCACTGAAGCTTTCTTT. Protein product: CASSPYTTDLITEAFF. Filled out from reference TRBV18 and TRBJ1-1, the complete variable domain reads NAGVMQNPRHLVRRRGQEARLRCSPMKGHSHVYWYRQLPEEGLKFMVYLQKENIIDESGMPKERFSAEFPKEGPSILRIQQVVRGDSAAYFCASSPYTTDLITEAFFGQGTRLTVV.

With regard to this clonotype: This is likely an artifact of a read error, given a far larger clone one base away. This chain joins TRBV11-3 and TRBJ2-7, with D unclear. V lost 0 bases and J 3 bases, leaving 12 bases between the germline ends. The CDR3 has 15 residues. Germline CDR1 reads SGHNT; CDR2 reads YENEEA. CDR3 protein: CASSLEEQPLYEQYF. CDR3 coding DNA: TGTGCCAGCAGCTTAGAAGAACAGCCCCTCTACGAGCAGTACTTC.

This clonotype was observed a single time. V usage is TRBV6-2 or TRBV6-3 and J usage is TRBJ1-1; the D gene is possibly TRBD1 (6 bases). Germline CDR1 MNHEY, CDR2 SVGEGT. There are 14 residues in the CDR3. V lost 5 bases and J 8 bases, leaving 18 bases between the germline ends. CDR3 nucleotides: TGTGCCAGCAGTGGACCCGGGGGGGCAGGGGAAGCTTTCTTT. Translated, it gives CASSGPGGAGEAFF.

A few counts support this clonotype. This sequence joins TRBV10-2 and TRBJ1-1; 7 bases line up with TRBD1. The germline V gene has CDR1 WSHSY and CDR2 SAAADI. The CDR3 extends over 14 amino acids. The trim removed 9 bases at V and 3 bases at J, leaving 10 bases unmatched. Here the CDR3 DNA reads TGCGCCAGTAGCAGCCAGGGGGGCGACACTGAAGCTTTCTTT. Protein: CASSSQGGDTEAFF.

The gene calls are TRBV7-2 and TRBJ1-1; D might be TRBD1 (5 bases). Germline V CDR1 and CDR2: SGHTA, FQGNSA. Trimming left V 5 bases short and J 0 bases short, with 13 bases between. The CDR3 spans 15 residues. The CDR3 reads CASSAARGMNTEAFF. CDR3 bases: TGTGCCAGCAGCGCCGCCCGGGGCATGAACACTGAAGCTTTCTTT.

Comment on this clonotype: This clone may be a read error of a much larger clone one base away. The CDR3 reads CASSLVEDLTGELSF. The DNA for the CDR3 is TGTGCCAGCAGCTTAGTAGAGGACCTCACCGGGGAGCTGTCTTTT. The chain links TRBV13 to TRBJ2-2, with a possible D match to TRBD2 (5 bases). The CDR3 has 15 residues. Germline-derived CDR1 and CDR2 are PRHDT and FYEKMQ (reference sequence).

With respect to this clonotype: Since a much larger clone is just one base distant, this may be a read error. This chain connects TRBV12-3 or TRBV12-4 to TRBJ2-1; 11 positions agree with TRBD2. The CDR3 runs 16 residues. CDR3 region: CARSPGLAGRVYEQFF. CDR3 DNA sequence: TGTGCCAGGAGTCCCGGACTAGCGGGCAGGGTGTATGAACAGTTCTTC.

The CDR3: CATGRGTGELFF. CDR3 in DNA: TGCGCCACCGGCAGGGGGACCGGGGAGCTGTTTTTT. This rearrangement joins TRBV5-1 to TRBJ2-2, with 7 bases aligning to TRBD1. V gave up 9 bases and J gave up 5 bases; unmatched junction bases: 4. CDR1 and CDR2 from the germline V gene are SGHRS and YFSETQ. The CDR3 consists of 12 residues. Variable domain in full (rest from reference TRBV5-1 and TRBJ2-2): KAGVTQTPRYLIKTRGQQVTLSCSPISGHRSVSWYQQTPGQGLQFLFEYFSETQRNKGNFPGRFSGRQFSNSRSEMNVSTLELGDSALYLCATGRGTGELFFGEGSRLTVL.